The entry below gives a single T cell receptor (beta chain) sequence along with its context. Its matching antigen is unknown. The PCR used 60 Vbeta and 13 Jbeta primers. Authors' methods: Later, an analysis found 65 million to 85 million unique TCR beta chains, and roughly 9.9 million of these were shared. Assay: immunoSEQ multiplex PCR; the TCRdb copy retains only in-frame clones and omits some. D and trimming were read from the DNA, whereas the V and J calls and clone size are those reported in that table. In total, the table holds under 200,000 clones. This record comes from a study of cytomegalovirus exposure and HLA in healthy donors. Study-level results: Some highly shared sequence variants likely arose as a pipeline artifact.

Sequencing used PBMCs. The receptor comes from a man aged 25 to 45 in good health and CMV-seronegative.

CDR3 coding DNA: TGTGCCATCAGTCAGACAGGGGGGGATAGAACCCTCCACTTT. This encodes CAISQTGGDRTLHF. The J gene is TRBJ1-6, the V gene TRBV10-3; 9 nucleotides agree with TRBD1. Germline V gene data show CDR1 as ENHRY and CDR2 as SYGVKD. The CDR3 totals 14 residues. After removal of 5 bases from V and 14 bases from J, the junction contained 10 bases not matched to a gene.